A selection of T cell receptor beta chains follows, all from one sample in a study of cytotoxic CD8 clonotypes in ibrutinib-treated CLL. Produced via immunoSEQ multiplex PCR; TCRdb's table is partial and in-frame only. Found here are approximately 57,000 clones, roughly 50% of them singletons; the top ten hold roughly 21%. Sequences were derived from PBMCs, sampled after 24 months of ibrutinib treatment. These receptor sequences come from a human donor with chronic lymphocytic leukemia. Each CDR3 is given with its conserved first and last residue.

>TRBV10-1|TRBJ1-6
CASTTRGARSPLHF
>TRBV6-1|TRBJ1-2
CASNPTGVYGYTF
>TRBV5-1|TRBJ2-3
CASSLVGLRDTQYF
>TRBV7-6|TRBJ2-1
CASSPRPPNTYNEQFF
>TRBV19|TRBJ1-5
CASSAHTGSNQPQHF
>TRBV5-6|TRBJ1-3
CASSLEGGRRGAGNTIYF
>TRBV6-5|TRBJ2-7
CASSYSMAGGRGEQYF
>TRBV27|TRBJ1-5
CASSFNLRDSLNQPQHF
>TRBV6-6|TRBJ2-3
CASRREGNTDTQYF
>TRBV7-2|TRBJ2-5
CASSLVSTGMGQETQYF
>TRBV30|TRBJ2-1
CAWSVRRTSGINEQFF
>TRBV30|TRBJ1-3
CAWMNSGNTIYF
>TRBV7-9|TRBJ2-3
CASSLNPGPGEYF
>TRBV27|TRBJ2-7
CASSFVQGSGEQYF
>TRBV18|TRBJ1-4
CASSPLAGNSKKLFF
>TRBV9|TRBJ1-2
CASSGAVYGYTF
>TRBV11-2|TRBJ2-1
CASSYTTNEQFF
>TRBV6-5|TRBJ2-7
CASSPDRGYEQYF
>TRBV27|TRBJ1-4
CASSFQAGQNEKLFF
>TRBV7-2|TRBJ2-7
CASSSIAGSYEQYF
>TRBV27|TRBJ2-3
CASSLLGRYTDTQYF
>TRBV9|TRBJ2-7
CASSVGRGTYEQYF
>TRBV19|TRBJ2-5
CASSPGLARGGTQYF
>TRBV6-5|TRBJ1-2
CASSSPPGIYGYTF
>TRBV5-4|TRBJ1-2
CASSLLRGILVYGYTF
>TRBV19|TRBJ2-5
CASSTVGGSGGTQYF
>TRBV7-9|TRBJ1-3
CASSLDRGRGNTIYF
>TRBV7-2|TRBJ2-3
CASSFKAGSADTQYF
>TRBV7-2|TRBJ2-1
CASSLRSSGRGEQFF
>TRBV5-1|TRBJ1-5
CASSLDGTDYNQPQHF
>TRBV28|TRBJ1-2
CASSFYYGYTF
>TRBV27|TRBJ2-6
CASTWWQGDGGANVLTF